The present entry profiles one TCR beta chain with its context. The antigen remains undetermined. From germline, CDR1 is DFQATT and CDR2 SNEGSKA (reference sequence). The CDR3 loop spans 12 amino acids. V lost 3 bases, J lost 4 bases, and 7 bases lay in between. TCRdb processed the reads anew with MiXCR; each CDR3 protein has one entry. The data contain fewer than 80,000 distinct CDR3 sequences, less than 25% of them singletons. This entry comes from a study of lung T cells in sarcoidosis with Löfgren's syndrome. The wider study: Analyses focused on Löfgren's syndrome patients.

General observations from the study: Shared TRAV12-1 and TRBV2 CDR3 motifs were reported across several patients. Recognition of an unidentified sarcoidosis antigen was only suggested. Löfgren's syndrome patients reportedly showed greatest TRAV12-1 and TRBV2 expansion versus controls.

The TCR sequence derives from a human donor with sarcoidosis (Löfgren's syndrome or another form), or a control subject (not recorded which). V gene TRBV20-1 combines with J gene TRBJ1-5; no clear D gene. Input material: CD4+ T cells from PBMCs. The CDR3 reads CSARDGNQPQHF. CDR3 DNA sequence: TGCAGTGCTAGGGACGGTAATCAGCCCCAGCATTTT.